This TCR beta chain came from a study of CD8 T cells in Susac syndrome (dated by TCRdb to between 2018 and 2021). Some background on the complete study: The study used repertoire sequencing to test whether antigen drove CD8+ T cell activation and differentiation in Susac syndrome. The clonality of the CD8+ T cell repertoire was compared across about a dozen healthy donors, about 14 Susac syndrome patients and under 18 multiple sclerosis patients.

RNA was extracted with the RNeasy kit and about 0.45 to 1 ug was reverse transcribed using random hexamers. The immunoSEQ multiplex PCR assay, covering 54 Vbeta and 13 Jbeta segments, was used to amplify TCR beta CDR3 regions. PCR amplification bias was corrected using a synthetic template baseline for primer optimization and computational correction. The authors' analysis ran thus. Reads were annotated to V, D and J genes according to IMGT and were analyzed with immunoSEQ Analyzer, with only productive sequences retained. To calculate clonality, Shannon entropy was normalized by log2 of the number of productive unique sequences and then subtracted from one. Public and private clones were assessed among the 100 most prevalent clones of each patient and control. A clone was defined as Susac-specific if it was absent from the healthy and MS cohorts, from roughly 1,000 published viral clones and from other ImmuneACCESS disease sequences. The public sequencing data were trimmed at Q25 with fastp and processed into clonotypes with MiXCR by TCRdb, which kept only in-frame beta chains. Identical CDR3 proteins give one entry, which carries the most common genes and DNA. The V and J calls were determined by TCRdb, not by the authors. This sample is represented by about 400,000 distinct CDR3 sequences; roughly 85% of them were singletons. Under 0.15% of the sample goes to the ten largest clones.

As regards this clonotype: No antigen is known for it. Per-nucleotide qualities are absent, and no much larger clonotype sits a single base away.

The CDR1 and CDR2 encoded by the germline V gene (reference sequence) are DFQATT and SNEGSKA. Reading from cysteine to phenylalanine, the CDR3 counts 14 amino acids. Of all the DNA, just the CDR3 is kept, 42 bases in frame from base 1. V is pared back by 6 bases and J by 1 base, with 15 bases lying between the germline termini. High-throughput TCR beta sequencing profiled peripheral blood CD8+ and CD4+ T cells from healthy donors, Susac syndrome patients and multiple sclerosis patients. Treatment-naive patients with stable or active relapsing-remitting disease fulfilling revised McDonald criteria were used as multiple sclerosis controls. Bulk CD8+ and CD4+ T cells were purified magnetically by negative isolation, whereas CD8+ TEMRA cells were enriched by FACS. Blood was drawn into EDTA tubes, processed within 24 hours, and PBMCs were isolated by density gradient centrifugation. PBMCs intended for TCR sequencing were frozen in liquid nitrogen and were later thawed in a 37 degrees C water bath. The sorted or isolated CD4+, CD8+ and CD8+ TEMRA cells reached a purity of at least 90%.

What the study reported, not specific to this receptor: The study acknowledged that relatively few individuals were included in the TCR sequencing and HLA analysis.

Sequencing used CD8+ T cells from PBMCs. This receptor chain uses TRBV20-1 and TRBJ1-2, with a weak D call of TRBD1 (6 bases match). The sequence was collected from a human donor with multiple sclerosis. The DNA sequence reads TGCAGTGCGGAACAGGGAGAACTTAACTATGGCTACACCTTC. The resulting protein is CSAEQGELNYGYTF.